The 19 T cell receptor beta chains below were found in one sample sequenced in a study of shared clonotypes between healthy human individuals. Terminally differentiated effector memory CD45RA+ cells were excluded from the naive CD8 cells, which were CD45RO-negative and positively selected for CCR7. Produced via immunoSEQ multiplex PCR; TCRdb's table is partial and in-frame only. The sample lists about 2.2 million clones, approximately 92% occurring once. Sequenced sample: naive CD8+ T cells from PBMCs. These receptors all come from a man aged 18 to 30 in good health. Some clones in this sample may be carry-over from other donors' samples.

The chain joins TRBV11-2 to TRBJ2-7, with D hard to call. The V and J ends lost 2 bases and 3 bases respectively, with 14 bases between them. CDR1 and CDR2 from the germline V gene are SGHAT and FQNNGV. The CDR3 length is 15 residues. In DNA form, the CDR3 reads TGTGCCAGCAGCTTATCTCACAGTTTGGGCTACGAGCAGTACTTC. It is translated as CASSLSHSLGYEQYF. Based on the CDR3 plus reference TRBV11-2 and TRBJ2-7, the full variable domain is EAGVAQSPRYKIIEKRQSVAFWCNPISGHATLYWYQQILGQGPKLLIQFQNNGVVDDSQLPKDRFSAERLKGVDSTLKIQPAKLEDSAVYLCASSLSHSLGYEQYFGPGTRLTVT.

To note about this clone: This same CDR3 is encoded by further DNA sequences in the sample. The chain uses TRBV6-5 and TRBJ2-7, with 10 bases identical to TRBD1. The CDR3 contains 14 residues. Trimming at V came to 2 bases and at J to 3 bases, leaving 1 base not matched to a gene. The germline gives CDR1 MNHEY, CDR2 SVGAGI. CDR3 DNA: TGTGCCAGCAGTTACGGGGACAGGGGCTACGAGCAGTACTTC. Protein: CASSYGDRGYEQYF.

The V and J genes are TRBV2 and TRBJ1-2; D ambiguous. The CDR3 spans 15 residues. The V and J ends lost 3 bases and 7 bases respectively, with 18 bases between them. The germline V gene has CDR1 SNHLY and CDR2 FYNNEI. The CDR3 sequence: CASSDLSRGIGGYTF. CDR3 in DNA: TGTGCCAGCAGTGATCTAAGTCGGGGAATCGGTGGCTACACCTTC.

This rearrangement joins TRBV10-3 to TRBJ2-6; a possible D gene is TRBD1 (5 bases). Looked up from germline, CDR1 is ENHRY and CDR2 is SYGVKD. V lost 4 bases to trimming and J lost 0 bases, with 10 bases between them. The CDR3 length is 16 residues. CDR3 region: CAISVDSLSGANVLTF. CDR3 DNA: TGTGCCATCAGTGTTGACAGCCTCTCTGGGGCCAACGTCCTGACTTTC.

The chain recombines TRBV4-1 with TRBJ1-1; D not certain. Per germline, CDR1 MGHRA and CDR2 YSYEKL. Trimming pared 5 bases from V and 1 base from J, leaving 17 bases between. CDR3 size: 16 residues. CDR3 nucleotides: TGCGCCAGCAGCTGGATTCTAGGGATTAGGAACACTGAAGCTTTCTTT. Protein sequence: CASSWILGIRNTEAFF.

Note on this clone: The identical CDR3 is also encoded by other nucleotide sequences in the sample. This chain uses TRBV27 with TRBJ1-5, with a possible D match to TRBD1 (6 bases). CDR1 MNHEY and CDR2 SMNVEV come from the germline V gene (reference sequence). Trimming left V 5 bases short and J 0 bases short, with 14 bases between. CDR3 length: 16 amino acids. The CDR3 is CASSPSTGDSNQPQHF. CDR3 DNA: TGTGCCAGCAGTCCCTCGACAGGAGATAGCAATCAGCCCCAGCATTTT.

J is TRBJ2-1 and V is TRBV28, with D perhaps matching TRBD1 (6 bases). The CDR3 totals 15 residues. V was pared by 2 bases and J by 0 bases, with 8 bases between. Germline V gene data show CDR1 as MDHEN and CDR2 as SYDVKM. The CDR3 nucleotides are TGTGCCAGCAGTTTACAGGGGAGCTCCTACAATGAGCAGTTCTTC. Encoded protein: CASSLQGSSYNEQFF.

The chain is built from TRBV29-1 and TRBJ1-1, with D tentatively TRBD1 (6 bases). CDR1 is SQVTM, CDR2 ANQGSEA, per germline. Trimming took off 8 bases at V and 7 bases at J, with 26 bases between the two ends. This CDR3 has 15 residues. CDR3 region: CSTRRKRGLEIEAFF. The CDR3 DNA reads as TGCAGCACCCGGAGGAAGCGGGGGCTCGAGATTGAAGCTTTCTTT.

The rearrangement links TRBV19 to TRBJ1-5; 7 bases fit TRBD1. The CDR3 runs 15 residues. The trim removed 6 bases at V and 7 bases at J, leaving 12 bases unmatched. Germline CDR1 and CDR2: LNHDA and SQIVND (reference sequence). The CDR3 loop reads CASSLDREGGQPQHF. CDR3 in DNA: TGTGCCAGTAGCCTCGACAGGGAAGGGGGCCAGCCCCAGCATTTT.

This clone was counted a single time. The chain has TRBV27 and TRBJ2-7; 10 nucleotides line up with TRBD1. J was trimmed by 4 bases and V by 4 bases; bases with no gene match: 22. CDR3 length: 20 residues. From germline, CDR1 is MNHEY and CDR2 SMNVEV (reference sequence). CDR3 amino acids: CASSYWGFSPTGTGAYEQYF. CDR3 nucleotides: TGTGCCAGCAGTTACTGGGGTTTCAGCCCGACCGGGACAGGGGCGTACGAGCAGTACTTC.

The V call is TRBV9, the J call TRBJ1-2; unclear D gene. The CDR3 extends over 15 amino acids. Germline V gene sequence: CDR1 SGDLS, CDR2 YYNGEE. Trimming stripped 0 bases from V and 5 bases from J, with 14 bases between. As DNA, the CDR3 is TGTGCCAGCAGCGTAGGCGCTTCGGCGACTTATGGCTACACCTTC. As protein: CASSVGASATYGYTF.

The rearrangement links TRBV11-2 to TRBJ2-1, with 9 bases lining up with TRBD2. Germline V gives CDR1 SGHAT, CDR2 FQNNGV. CDR3 length equals 12 residues. Trimming removed 3 bases from V and 12 bases from J; junction bases left unmatched: 3. CDR3 sequence: CASSFSGSGQFF. CDR3 coding DNA: TGTGCCAGCAGCTTTAGCGGGAGCGGGCAGTTCTTC. Complete variable domain (other parts from reference TRBV11-2 and TRBJ2-1): EAGVAQSPRYKIIEKRQSVAFWCNPISGHATLYWYQQILGQGPKLLIQFQNNGVVDDSQLPKDRFSAERLKGVDSTLKIQPAKLEDSAVYLCASSFSGSGQFFGPGTRLTVL.

The chain couples TRBV6-4 to TRBJ1-2; TRBD1 matches 8 bases. Germline CDR1 MRHNA, CDR2 SNTAGT. V lost 4 bases, J lost 5 bases, and 6 bases stayed unmatched. There are 14 residues in the CDR3. In DNA form, the CDR3 reads TGTGCCAGCAGTGGGTGGACAGGGAGGTATGGCTACACCTTC. This translates into CASSGWTGRYGYTF.

This chain links TRBV19 with TRBJ1-1; weak D call: TRBD1 (6 bases). CDR3 length: 11 residues. Germline CDR1 LNHDA, CDR2 SQIVND (reference sequence). Between the trimmed V and J ends, which lost 5 bases and 11 bases, there was a span of 12 bases. CDR3 in amino acids: CASSLPGGAFF. DNA of the CDR3: TGTGCCAGTAGTCTGCCGGGGGGCGCTTTCTTT.

The rearrangement uses TRBV6-5 and TRBJ1-1; weak D call: TRBD1 (5 bases). Germline CDR1 is MNHEY and CDR2 is SVGAGI. V dropped 2 bases and J dropped 1 base, with 11 bases sitting between them. This CDR3 has 15 amino acids. CDR3 amino acids: CASSYVGAQNTEAFF. Here the CDR3 DNA reads TGTGCCAGCAGTTACGTCGGGGCACAGAACACTGAAGCTTTCTTT.

The rearrangement joins TRBV9 to TRBJ2-1, with TRBD2 as a possible D gene (5 bases). V gave up 3 bases and J gave up 5 bases, with 15 bases separating them. This CDR3 is built from 15 residues. Looked up from germline, CDR1 is SGDLS and CDR2 is YYNGEE. CDR3 in DNA: TGTGCCAGCAGCGCCCGGGGTGATCGGAACAATGAGCAGTTCTTC. It translates to CASSARGDRNNEQFF. Using reference TRBV9 and TRBJ2-1 for the parts outside the CDR3, the full variable domain is DSGVTQTPKHLITATGQRVTLRCSPRSGDLSVYWYQQSLDQGLQFLIQYYNGEERAKGNILERFSAQQFPDLHSELNLSSLELGDSALYFCASSARGDRNNEQFFGPGTRLTVL.

The chain links TRBV30 to TRBJ2-7; D might be TRBD2 (6 bases). Between the trimmed V and J ends, which lost 2 bases and 2 bases, there was a span of 10 bases. Germline CDR1 reads GTSNPN; CDR2 reads SVGIG (reference sequence). The length of the CDR3 is 13 residues. This CDR3 reads CAWSWGGTYEQYF. The CDR3 bases are TGTGCCTGGAGTTGGGGCGGGACCTACGAGCAGTACTTC.

The rearrangement uses TRBV27 and TRBJ2-3, with a tentative D call TRBD1 (7 bases). CDR1 and CDR2 from the germline V gene are MNHEY and SMNVEV (reference sequence). V was clipped by 7 bases and J by 5 bases, with 22 bases between them. The CDR3 covers 16 residues. As DNA, the CDR3 is TGTGCCAGCACTCCAAGGGGCCTGCAGGGGGGAGATACGCAGTATTTT. Translating it yields CASTPRGLQGGDTQYF.

This chain links TRBV27 with TRBJ2-1; 9 bases map to TRBD1. The CDR3 spans 14 residues. V lost 5 bases, J lost 5 bases, and 4 bases stayed unmatched. Germline CDR1 is MNHEY and CDR2 is SMNVEV (reference sequence). The CDR3 DNA follows: TGTGCCAGCAGTGGGAGGGACAGGGACAATGAGCAGTTCTTC. This gives the protein CASSGRDRDNEQFF.